The 15 T cell receptor beta chains below were found in one sample sequenced in a study of blood T cell repertoires in COVID-19. Sequenced by immunoSEQ multiplex PCR; TCRdb stores in-frame clones only, minus some. The repertoire consists of approximately 400,000 clones, with roughly 80% occurring once and the leading ten covering roughly 5.1%. Sample: PBMCs or T cells enriched from blood (not recorded which). The receptors originated from a woman between 50 and 59 years old who had recovered from COVID-19.

The rearrangement uses TRBV19 and TRBJ1-2; 9 nucleotides line up with TRBD1. This CDR3 is built from 15 residues. Germline CDR1 is LNHDA and CDR2 is SQIVND (reference sequence). The ends lost 7 bases at V and 6 bases at J; junction bases unmatched: 12. CDR3 coding DNA: TGTGCCAGTAAAACCGGGACAGGGTTTTTTCATGGCTACACCTTC. Translating gives CASKTGTGFFHGYTF.

This clone was recorded only once. CDR3 sequence: CASSSRPSTGPPFYEQYF. The CDR3 region has the DNA TGCGCCAGCAGCTCGCGACCCTCGACAGGGCCCCCGTTCTACGAGCAGTACTTC. V usage is TRBV5-1 and J usage is TRBJ2-7; TRBD1 aligns across 7 bases. CDR1 SGHRS and CDR2 YFSETQ come from the germline V gene. The trim removed 3 bases at V and 3 bases at J, leaving 18 bases unmatched. The CDR3 consists of 18 residues.

CDR3 protein: CASSYASGVWAGELFF. The CDR3 nucleotides are TGTGCCAGCAGTTACGCCAGCGGGGTATGGGCCGGGGAGCTGTTTTTT. This chain links TRBV6-2 or TRBV6-3 with TRBJ2-2; 7 bases agree with TRBD2. Germline CDR1 and CDR2: MNHEY and SVGEGT. This CDR3 is built from 16 residues. V was pared by 2 bases and J by 6 bases, with 9 bases of the junction left unmatched.

The chain joins TRBV4-2 to TRBJ1-2, with D possibly matching TRBD1 (5 bases). V was shortened by 1 base and J by 5 bases, with 14 bases between the two germline ends. The CDR3 sequence is 15 residues long. Germline-derived CDR1 and CDR2 are LGHNA and YNFKEQ. Written as DNA, the CDR3 is TGTGCCAGCAGCCAAGCGGGGTGGGGGGATTATGGCTACACCTTC. Its translation: CASSQAGWGDYGYTF.

This clone was picked up one time. The chain is built from TRBV6-5 and TRBJ1-1, with 9 bases aligning to TRBD1. The length of the CDR3 is 13 residues. The germline V gene encodes CDR1 MNHEY and CDR2 SVGAGI. V was clipped by 7 bases and J by 10 bases; unmatched bases: 10. CDR3 nucleotides: TGTGCCAGCACCGCCGCCACAGGGGGCTTAGCTTTCTTT. This codes for CASTAATGGLAFF.

The gene calls are TRBV19 and TRBJ1-5, with 8 bases that match TRBD1. CDR1 is LNHDA and CDR2 is SQIVND in the germline V gene (reference sequence). This CDR3 has 16 residues. V was pared by 6 bases and J by 2 bases, with 9 bases of the junction left unmatched. The CDR3 protein is CASRDQGAHGNQPQHF. The DNA for the CDR3 is TGTGCCAGTAGAGATCAGGGGGCGCATGGCAATCAGCCCCAGCATTTT.

With regard to this clone: The identical CDR3 is also encoded by other nucleotide sequences in the sample. This chain connects TRBV7-9 to TRBJ1-1; 9 nucleotides align to TRBD1. Unmatched junction bases numbered 3, after V lost 1 base and J lost 6 bases. CDR3 length: 14 residues. CDR1 is SEHNR and CDR2 is FQNEAQ in the germline V gene (reference sequence). CDR3 coding DNA: TGTGCCAGCAGCTTAGGGACAGGGGTAGCTGAAGCTTTCTTT. Translation gives CASSLGTGVAEAFF.

This chain joins TRBV5-1 and TRBJ1-1; tentatively, D is TRBD1 (5 bases). CDR1 is SGHRS and CDR2 is YFSETQ in the germline V gene. V lost 4 bases and J lost 6, with 13 bases in between. This CDR3 is built from 13 residues. CDR3 protein: CASSVTVTSEAFF. CDR3 DNA: TGCGCCAGCAGCGTGACAGTAACCTCTGAAGCTTTCTTT.

The chain is built from TRBV4-1 and TRBJ2-2; 9 bases align to TRBD1. The length of the CDR3 is 17 residues. Per germline, CDR1 MGHRA and CDR2 YSYEKL. The ends lost 3 bases at V and 6 bases at J; junction bases unmatched: 11. CDR3 nucleotide sequence: TGCGCCAGCAGCCACCAAACGACAGGGGGTTTTTCCGGGGAGCTGTTTTTT. This translates into CASSHQTTGGFSGELFF.

Only a few counts were recorded for this clone. The chain joins TRBV18 to TRBJ1-6, with 7 bases identical to TRBD1. The J segment lost 6 bases and the V segment lost 3 bases, leaving 5 bases of the junction unmatched. The germline V gene encodes CDR1 KGHSH and CDR2 LQKENI. The CDR3 runs to 15 residues. The CDR3 bases are TGTGCCAGCTCACCTTTTCAGGGGGGTAATTCACCCCTCCACTTT. Its protein product is CASSPFQGGNSPLHF.

This clone occurred once. This chain joins TRBV11-3 and TRBJ2-7, with D perhaps TRBD2 (6 bases). Germline lookup yields CDR1 SGHNT and CDR2 YENEEA. V was trimmed by 1 base and J by 1 base, leaving 11 bases between them. The CDR3 length is 15 residues. CDR3 residues: CASSLGGTQSYEQYF. The CDR3 region has the DNA TGTGCCAGCAGCTTAGGGGGGACTCAATCCTACGAGCAGTACTTC.

V and J are TRBV3-1 (or the pseudogene TRBV3-2) and TRBJ1-2, with TRBD1 as a possible D gene (5 bases). V lost 4 bases and J 7 bases, leaving 19 bases between the germline ends. CDR3 length: 15 amino acids. The V gene's germline CDR1 is LGHDT and CDR2 YNNKEL (reference sequence). The CDR3: CASSPSTGDRSGYTF. CDR3 sequence (DNA): TGTGCCAGCAGCCCCTCCACGGGCGACAGATCTGGCTACACCTTC.

The chain has TRBV29-1 and TRBJ1-5; 8 nucleotides align to TRBD1. Germline lookup yields CDR1 SQVTM and CDR2 ANQGSEA. The junction had 10 bases not matched to a gene; V was cut back by 7 bases and J by 5 bases. The CDR3 length is 14 residues. CDR3: CSALTGVGDQPQHF. The CDR3 region has the DNA TGCAGCGCCCTGACAGGGGTAGGTGATCAGCCCCAGCATTTT.

In this sample, this clone turned up a few times. The chain's CDR3 is CASSVEVATSNEQFF. For the CDR3, the DNA is TGTGCCAGCAGCGTAGAGGTGGCGACAAGCAATGAGCAGTTCTTC. This chain joins TRBV9 and TRBJ2-1; D not certain. The CDR3 contains 15 residues. Trimming took 0 bases from V and 6 from J, leaving 13 bases between them. CDR1 and CDR2 from the germline V gene are SGDLS and YYNGEE.

This clone was seen more than once but under ten times. The V call is TRBV19, the J call TRBJ1-3; 8 bases match TRBD1. Germline CDR1 LNHDA, CDR2 SQIVND (reference sequence). The CDR3 is 15 residues long. The junction had 4 bases not matched to a gene; V was cut back by 6 bases and J by 0 bases. The CDR3 is CASSRQGSSGNTIYF. The DNA for the CDR3 is TGTGCCAGTAGCCGACAGGGGAGCTCTGGAAACACCATATATTTT.